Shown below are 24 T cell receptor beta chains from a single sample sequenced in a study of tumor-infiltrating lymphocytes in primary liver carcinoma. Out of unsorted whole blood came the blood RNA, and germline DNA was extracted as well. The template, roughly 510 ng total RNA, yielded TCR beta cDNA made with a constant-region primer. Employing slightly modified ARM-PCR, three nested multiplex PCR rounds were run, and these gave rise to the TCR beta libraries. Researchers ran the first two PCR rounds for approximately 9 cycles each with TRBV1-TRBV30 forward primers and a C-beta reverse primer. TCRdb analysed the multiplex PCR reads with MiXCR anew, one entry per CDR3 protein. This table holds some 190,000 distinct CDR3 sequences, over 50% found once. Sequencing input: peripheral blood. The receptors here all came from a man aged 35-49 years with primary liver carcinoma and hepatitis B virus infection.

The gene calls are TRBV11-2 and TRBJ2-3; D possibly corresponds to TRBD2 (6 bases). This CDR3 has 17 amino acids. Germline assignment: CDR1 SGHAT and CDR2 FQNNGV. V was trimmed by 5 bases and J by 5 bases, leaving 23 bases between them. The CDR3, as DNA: TGTGCCAGCAGCACTCCGACTAGTGCCAGGTGGGAAGATACGCAGTATTTT. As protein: CASSTPTSARWEDTQYF.

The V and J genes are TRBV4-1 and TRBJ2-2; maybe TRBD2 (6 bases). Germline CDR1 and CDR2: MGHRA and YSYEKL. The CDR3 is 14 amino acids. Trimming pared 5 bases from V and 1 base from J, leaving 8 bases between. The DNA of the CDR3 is TGCGCCAGCAGCTCCGGGGGGAACACCGGGGAGCTGTTTTTT. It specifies CASSSGGNTGELFF.

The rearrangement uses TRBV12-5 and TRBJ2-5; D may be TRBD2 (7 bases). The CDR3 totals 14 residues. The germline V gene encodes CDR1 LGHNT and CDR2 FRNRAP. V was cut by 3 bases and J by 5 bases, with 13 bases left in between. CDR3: CASGFGGARETQYF. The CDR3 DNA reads TGTGCTAGTGGTTTTGGGGGGGCGCGTGAGACCCAGTACTTC.

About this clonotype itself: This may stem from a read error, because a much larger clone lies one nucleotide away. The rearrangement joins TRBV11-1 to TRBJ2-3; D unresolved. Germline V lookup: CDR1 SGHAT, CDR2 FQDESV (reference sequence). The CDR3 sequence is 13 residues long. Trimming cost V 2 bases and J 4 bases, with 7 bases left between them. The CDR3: CASSLWAPDTQYF. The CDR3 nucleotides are TGTGCCAGCAGCTTATGGGCTCCAGATACGCAGTATTTT.

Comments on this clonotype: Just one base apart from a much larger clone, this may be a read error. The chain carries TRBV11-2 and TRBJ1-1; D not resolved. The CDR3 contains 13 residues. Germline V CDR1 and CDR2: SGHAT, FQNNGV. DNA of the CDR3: TGTGCCAGCAGCTCTCAAATGAACGCTGAAGCTTTCTTT. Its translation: CASSSQMNAEAFF.

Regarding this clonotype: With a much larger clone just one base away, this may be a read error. The CDR3 reads CARSYSAATNEKLFF. CDR3 nucleotides: TGTGCCAGGAGTTACTCGGCGGCAACTAATGAAAAACTGTTTTTT. The chain has TRBV6-5 and TRBJ1-4; D uncertain. This CDR3 is built from 15 residues. Germline values: CDR1 MNHEY, CDR2 SVGAGI.

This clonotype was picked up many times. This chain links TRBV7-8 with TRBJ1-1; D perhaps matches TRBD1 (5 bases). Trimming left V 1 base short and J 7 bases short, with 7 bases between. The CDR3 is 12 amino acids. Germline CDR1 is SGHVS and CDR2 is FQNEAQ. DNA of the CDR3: TGTGCCAGCAGCTTAGGGGGGAGTGAAGCTTTCTTT. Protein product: CASSLGGSEAFF.

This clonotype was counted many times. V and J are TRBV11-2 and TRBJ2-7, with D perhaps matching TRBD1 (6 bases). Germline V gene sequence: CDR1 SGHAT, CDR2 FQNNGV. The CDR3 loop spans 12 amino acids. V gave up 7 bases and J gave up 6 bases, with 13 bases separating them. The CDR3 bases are TGTGCCAGCAACAAACAGGGATTCGAGCAGTACTTC. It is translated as CASNKQGFEQYF. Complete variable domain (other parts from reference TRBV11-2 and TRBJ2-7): EAGVAQSPRYKIIEKRQSVAFWCNPISGHATLYWYQQILGQGPKLLIQFQNNGVVDDSQLPKDRFSAERLKGVDSTLKIQPAKLEDSAVYLCASNKQGFEQYFGPGTRLTVT.

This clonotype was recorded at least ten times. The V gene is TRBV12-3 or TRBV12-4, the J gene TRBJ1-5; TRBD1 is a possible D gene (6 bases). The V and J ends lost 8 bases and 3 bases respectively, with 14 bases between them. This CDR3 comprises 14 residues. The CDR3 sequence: CASGRQDLNQPQHF. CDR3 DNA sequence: TGTGCCAGCGGACGACAGGACCTCAATCAGCCCCAGCATTTT.

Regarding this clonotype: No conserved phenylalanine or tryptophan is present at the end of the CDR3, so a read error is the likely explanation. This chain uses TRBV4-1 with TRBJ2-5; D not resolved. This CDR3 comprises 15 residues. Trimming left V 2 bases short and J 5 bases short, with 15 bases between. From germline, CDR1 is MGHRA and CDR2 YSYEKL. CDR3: CASSQRELVPETQYL. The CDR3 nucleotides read TGCGCCAGCAGCCAAAGAGAGTTAGTACCGGAGACCCAGTACTTA.

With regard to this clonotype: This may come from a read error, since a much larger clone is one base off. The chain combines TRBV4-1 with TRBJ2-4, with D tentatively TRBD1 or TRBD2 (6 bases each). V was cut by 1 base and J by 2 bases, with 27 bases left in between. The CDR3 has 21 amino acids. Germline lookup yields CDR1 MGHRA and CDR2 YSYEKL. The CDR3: CASSQGGVEGGLPSSKNIQYF. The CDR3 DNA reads TGCGCCAGCAGCCAAGGCGGGGTAGAAGGGGGGCTCCCTAGCTCCAAAAACATTCAGTACTTC.

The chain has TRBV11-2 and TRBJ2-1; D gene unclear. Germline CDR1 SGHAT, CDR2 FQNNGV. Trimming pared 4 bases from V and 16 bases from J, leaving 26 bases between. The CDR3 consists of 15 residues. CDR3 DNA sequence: TGTGCCAGCAGCTCACTCCCCGTGCTCGGTCGGTCGCACTTCTTC. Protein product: CASSSLPVLGRSHFF.

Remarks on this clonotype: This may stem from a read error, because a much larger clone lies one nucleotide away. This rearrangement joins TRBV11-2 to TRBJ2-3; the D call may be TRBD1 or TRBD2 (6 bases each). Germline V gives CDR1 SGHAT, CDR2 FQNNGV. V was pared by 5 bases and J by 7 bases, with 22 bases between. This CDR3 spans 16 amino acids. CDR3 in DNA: TGTGCCAGCAGCGCCGCGAGGGGGGCGCGCGGAAATACGCAGTATTTT. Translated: CASSAARGARGNTQYF.

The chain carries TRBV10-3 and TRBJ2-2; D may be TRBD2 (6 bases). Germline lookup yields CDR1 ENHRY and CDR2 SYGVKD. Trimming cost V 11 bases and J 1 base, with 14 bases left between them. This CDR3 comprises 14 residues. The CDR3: CALRTSLNTGELFF. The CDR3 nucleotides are TGTGCCCTAAGAACTAGCCTGAACACCGGGGAGCTGTTTTTT.

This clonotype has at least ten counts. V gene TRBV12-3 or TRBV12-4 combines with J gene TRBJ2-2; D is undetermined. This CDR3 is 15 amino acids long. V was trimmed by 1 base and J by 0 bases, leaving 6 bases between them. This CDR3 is CASSLDGPNTGELFF. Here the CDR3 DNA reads TGTGCCAGCAGTTTAGACGGCCCGAACACCGGGGAGCTGTTTTTT.

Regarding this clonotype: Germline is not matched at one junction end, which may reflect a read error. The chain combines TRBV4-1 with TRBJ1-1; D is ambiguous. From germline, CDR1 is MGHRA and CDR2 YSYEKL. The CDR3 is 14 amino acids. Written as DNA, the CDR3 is TGCGCCAGCAAAAGGCCTACAGCGAACACTGAAGCTTTGTTT. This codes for CASKRPTANTEALF.

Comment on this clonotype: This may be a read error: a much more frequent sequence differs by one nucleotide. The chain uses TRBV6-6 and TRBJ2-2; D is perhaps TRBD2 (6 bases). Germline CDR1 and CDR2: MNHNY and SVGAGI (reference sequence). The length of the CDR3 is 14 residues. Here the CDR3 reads CACSSGLLTGELFF. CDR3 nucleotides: TGTGCCTGCAGTTCCGGACTACTTACCGGGGAGCTGTTTTTT.

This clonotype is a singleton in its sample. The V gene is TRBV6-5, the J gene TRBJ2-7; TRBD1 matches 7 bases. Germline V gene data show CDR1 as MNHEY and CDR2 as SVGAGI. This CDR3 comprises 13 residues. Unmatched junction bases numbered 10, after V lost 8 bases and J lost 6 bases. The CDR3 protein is CASGPDRDPEQYF. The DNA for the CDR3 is TGTGCCAGCGGACCAGACAGGGACCCCGAGCAGTACTTC.

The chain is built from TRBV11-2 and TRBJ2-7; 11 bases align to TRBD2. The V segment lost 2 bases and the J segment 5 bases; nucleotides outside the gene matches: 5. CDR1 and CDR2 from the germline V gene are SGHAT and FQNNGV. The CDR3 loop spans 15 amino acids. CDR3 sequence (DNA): TGTGCCAGCAGCTTAAGTCTAGCGGGAGGCCACGAGCAGTACTTC. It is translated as CASSLSLAGGHEQYF.

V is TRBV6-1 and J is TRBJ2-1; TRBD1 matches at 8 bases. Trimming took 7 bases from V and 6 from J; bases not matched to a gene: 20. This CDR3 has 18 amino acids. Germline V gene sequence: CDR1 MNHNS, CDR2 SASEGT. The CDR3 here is CASIPHPYRDRPFNEQFF. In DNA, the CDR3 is TGTGCCAGCATCCCCCACCCTTACCGGGACAGGCCTTTCAATGAGCAGTTCTTC.

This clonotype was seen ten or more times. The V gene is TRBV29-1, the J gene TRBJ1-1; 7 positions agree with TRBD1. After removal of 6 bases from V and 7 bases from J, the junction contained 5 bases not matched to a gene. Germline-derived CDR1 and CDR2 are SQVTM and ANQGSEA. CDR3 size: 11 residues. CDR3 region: CSVRQGIEAFF. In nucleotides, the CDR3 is TGCAGCGTGCGACAGGGAATTGAAGCTTTCTTT. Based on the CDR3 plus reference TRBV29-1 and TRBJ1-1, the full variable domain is SAVISQKPSRDICQRGTSLTIQCQVDSQVTMMFWYRQQPGQSLTLIATANQGSEATYESGFVIDKFPISRPNLTFSTLTVSNMSPEDSSIYLCSVRQGIEAFFGQGTRLTVV.

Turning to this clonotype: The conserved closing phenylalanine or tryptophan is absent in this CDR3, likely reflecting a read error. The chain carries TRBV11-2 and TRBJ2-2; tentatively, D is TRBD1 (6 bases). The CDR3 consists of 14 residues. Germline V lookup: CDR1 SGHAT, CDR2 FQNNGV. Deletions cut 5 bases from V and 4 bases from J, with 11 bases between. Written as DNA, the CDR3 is TGTGCCAGCAGCCGCAGGGGTGGCACCGGGGAGCTGTTTTTG. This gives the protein CASSRRGGTGELFL.

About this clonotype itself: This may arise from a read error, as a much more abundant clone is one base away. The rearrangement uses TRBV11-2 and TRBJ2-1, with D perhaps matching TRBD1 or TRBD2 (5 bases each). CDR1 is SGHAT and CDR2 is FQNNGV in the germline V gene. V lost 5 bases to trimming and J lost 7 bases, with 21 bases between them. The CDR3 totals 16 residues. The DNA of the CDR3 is TGTGCCAGCAGCCTTTACAGGAGGCCGGCGGCAAATGAGCAGTTCTTC. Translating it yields CASSLYRRPAANEQFF.

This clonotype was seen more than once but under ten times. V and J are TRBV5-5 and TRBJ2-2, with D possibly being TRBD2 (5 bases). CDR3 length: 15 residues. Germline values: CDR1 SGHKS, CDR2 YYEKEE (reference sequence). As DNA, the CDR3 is TGTGCTAGCCAAAGGTGGATCGGGGACACCGGGGAGCTGTTTTTT. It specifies CASQRWIGDTGELFF.